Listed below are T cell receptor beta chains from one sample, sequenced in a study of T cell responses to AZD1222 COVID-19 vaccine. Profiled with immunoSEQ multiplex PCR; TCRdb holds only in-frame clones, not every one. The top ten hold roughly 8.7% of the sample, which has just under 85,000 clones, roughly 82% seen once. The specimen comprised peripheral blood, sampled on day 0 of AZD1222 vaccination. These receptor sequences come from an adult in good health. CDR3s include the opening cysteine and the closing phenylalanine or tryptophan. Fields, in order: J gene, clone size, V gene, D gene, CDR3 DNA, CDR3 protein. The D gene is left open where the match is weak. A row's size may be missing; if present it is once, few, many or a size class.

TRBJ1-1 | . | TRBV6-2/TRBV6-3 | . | TGTGCCAGCAGTACCACCTCGGGACGAGAAGCTTTCTTT | CASSTTSGREAFF
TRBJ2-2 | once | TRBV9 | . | TGTGCCAGCAGCGTAGGAGGGTACGGGGAGCTGTTTTTT | CASSVGGYGELFF
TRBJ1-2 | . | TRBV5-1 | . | TGCGCCAGCAGCAGAGACCCGGGACAAGGCAATCCTAACTATGGCTACACCTTC | CASSRDPGQGNPNYGYTF
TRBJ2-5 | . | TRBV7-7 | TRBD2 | TGTGCTAGCAGCCCGGGACTAGCGGGACAAGAGACCCAGTACTTC | CASSPGLAGQETQYF
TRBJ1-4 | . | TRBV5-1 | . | TGCGCCAGCAGCTTGCGGACTACCCGCGGAAAACTGTTTTTT | CASSLRTTRGKLFF
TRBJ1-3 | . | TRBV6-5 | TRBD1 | TGTGCCAGCAGAAGACAGGGGTCCTCTGGAAACACCATATATTTT | CASRRQGSSGNTIYF
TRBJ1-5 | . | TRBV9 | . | TGTGCCAGCAGCCTTTTTGGGGATAGCAATCAGCCCCAGCATTTT | CASSLFGDSNQPQHF
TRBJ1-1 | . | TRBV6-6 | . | TGTGCCAGCAGTTCCCCGCCGGCCCCCGTTGAAGCTTTCTTT | CASSSPPAPVEAFF
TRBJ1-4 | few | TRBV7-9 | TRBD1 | TGTGCCAGCAGCCCCCCACAGGGGCAAGAAAAACTGTTTTTT | CASSPPQGQEKLFF
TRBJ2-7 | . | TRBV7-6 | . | TGTGCCAGCAGCTTAGAGGGTCCAGACTACGAGCAGTACTTC | CASSLEGPDYEQYF
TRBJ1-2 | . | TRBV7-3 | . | TGTGCCAGCAGCCCACAGGGTTCCGATGGCTACACCTTC | CASSPQGSDGYTF
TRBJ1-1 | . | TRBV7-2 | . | TGTGCCAGCAGCTTACTCTTGTTGGAAAACACTGAAGCTTTCTTT | CASSLLLLENTEAFF
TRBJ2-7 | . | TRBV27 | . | TGTGCCAGCAGTTTTTCTAGTGGCAGCTACGAGCAGTACTTC | CASSFSSGSYEQYF
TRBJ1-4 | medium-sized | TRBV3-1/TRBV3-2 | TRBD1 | TGTGCCAGCAGCCAAGATGTAGGGACAGGGAGCGAAAAACTGTTTTTT | CASSQDVGTGSEKLFF
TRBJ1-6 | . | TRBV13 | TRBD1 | TGTGCCAGCAGCCTAACAGGGGGAGCGTCACCCCTCCACTTT | CASSLTGGASPLHF
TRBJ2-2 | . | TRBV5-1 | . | TGCGCCAGCGATCAGGGGAACACCGGGGAGCTGTTTTTT | CASDQGNTGELFF
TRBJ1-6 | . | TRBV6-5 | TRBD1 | TGTGCCAGCAGGCCCTGGACAGGGAATAATTCACCCCTCCACTTT | CASRPWTGNNSPLHF
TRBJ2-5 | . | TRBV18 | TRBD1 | TGTGCCAGCTCACCGGACAGGGAGGAGACCCAGTACTTC | CASSPDREETQYF
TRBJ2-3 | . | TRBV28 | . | TGTGCCAGCAGGAAGTTTCTCACAGATACGCAGTATTTT | CASRKFLTDTQYF
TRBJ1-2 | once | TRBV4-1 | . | TGCGCCAGCAGCCAAGCCTACGGGTGGGATGCCGGCTACACCTTC | CASSQAYGWDAGYTF
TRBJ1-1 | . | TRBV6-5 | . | TGTGCCAGCAGAACAGGTGTACATAGGGCTGAAGCTTTCTTT | CASRTGVHRAEAFF
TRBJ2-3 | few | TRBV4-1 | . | TGCGCCAGCAGCCAAGGGGGGGCCACAGATACGCAGTATTTT | CASSQGGATDTQYF